Listed below are T cell receptor beta chains from one sample, sequenced in a study of blood T cells in healthy people across ages. TCRdb processed the 5' RACE reads anew with MiXCR; each CDR3 protein has one entry. The sample has about 640,000 distinct CDR3 sequences; about 28% are singletons. The sequencing input was blood. The receptors originated from a woman aged 80 or older in good health. The CDR3 runs from the conserved cysteine through the conserved F or W.

v_call	j_call	cdr3_length	cdr3_aa
TRBV27	TRBJ1-5	15	CASSPSAGSNQPQHF
TRBV7-9	TRBJ1-1	13	CASSLGKGTEAFF
TRBV6-2/TRBV6-3	TRBJ2-3	14	CASSFTGTSSEEYF
TRBV14	TRBJ1-1	12	CASSRTNTEAFF
TRBV12-5	TRBJ1-5	16	CASGWGTGSGNQPQHF
TRBV5-1	TRBJ2-1	13	CASSWGATDEQFF
TRBV28	TRBJ2-7	14	CASSSRGGIYEQYF
TRBV7-8	TRBJ1-1	16	CASSLGPNRGGTEAFF
TRBV20-1	TRBJ2-1	15	CSASRAAGGQAEQFF
TRBV7-9	.	14	CASSTGGGLYEQYF
TRBV29-1	TRBJ1-2	13	CSVTQGARDGYTF
TRBV7-2	TRBJ2-3	14	CASSIQQGPDTQYF
TRBV20-1	TRBJ1-6	13	CSATGAGNSPLHF
TRBV5-1	TRBJ1-2	15	CASSLYEHLNYGYTF
TRBV7-3	TRBJ2-3	15	CASSSLAGAGDTQYF
TRBV12-3/TRBV12-4	TRBJ2-4	16	CASNPSLGGSKNIQYF
TRBV20-1	TRBJ2-7	14	CSARGASGNYEQYF
TRBV15	TRBJ2-3	15	CATSLRTGGTDTQYF
TRBV3-1	TRBJ1-3	16	CASSPAWQSSGNTIYF
TRBV7-7	TRBJ2-7	20	CASSLFFTGSRRGVSYEQYF
TRBV7-2	TRBJ2-1	16	CASSLAAGARGNEQFF
TRBV6-1	TRBJ1-5	16	CASSDTGPGLDQPQHF
TRBV5-1	TRBJ2-1	15	CASSWSWGGLDEQFF
TRBV4-3	TRBJ2-2	16	CASSQAVAGGTGELFF
TRBV20-1	TRBJ2-1	10	CSYLRDEQFF
TRBV27	TRBJ2-1	17	CASSSGWASGGYNEQFF
TRBV10-3	TRBJ2-1	13	CAISDLAGSEQFF
TRBV7-9	TRBJ1-6	16	CASSSGTGAGDSPLHF
TRBV20-1	TRBJ2-7	12	CSASLAVYEQYF
TRBV7-2	TRBJ1-1	16	CASSSLGTWGPTEAFF
TRBV4-1	TRBJ2-7	15	CASSAPGGLAYEQYF
TRBV7-9	TRBJ1-4	14	CASSPGTYEEKLFF
TRBV6-5	TRBJ1-5	17	CASSYSGQGGVNQPQHF
TRBV20-1	TRBJ2-1	17	CSARDPLVGPNYNEQFF
TRBV2	TRBJ2-3	13	CASSEGYTDTQYF
TRBV5-4	TRBJ2-1	14	CASSSGNRGNEQFF
TRBV12-3/TRBV12-4	TRBJ1-4	15	CANSPRTGINEKLFF
TRBV6-2/TRBV6-3	TRBJ1-1	13	CASNDSPNTEAFF
TRBV20-1	TRBJ2-3	19	CSAGSFLAGGLISTDTQYF
TRBV6-4	TRBJ2-3	16	CASSDSASGGSDAQYF
TRBV5-1	TRBJ2-5	12	CASSWGEETQYF
TRBV30	TRBJ1-1	16	CAWSAVSGRGRPEAFF
TRBV5-6	TRBJ2-5	17	CASSFPGGRGRRETQYF
TRBV28	TRBJ2-6	17	CASSRTRTSSGTNVLTF
TRBV6-1	TRBJ2-7	13	CASSAAPPGEQYF
TRBV18	TRBJ1-5	15	CASSPRGGSGQPQHF
TRBV20-1	TRBJ2-1	14	CSAGAGRSNNEQFF
TRBV5-1	TRBJ2-3	16	CASSLGHGRLGDTQYF
TRBV20-1	TRBJ1-3	13	CSAPDSSGNTIYF
TRBV5-1	TRBJ1-3	12	CASSTSGNTIYF
TRBV12-3/TRBV12-4	TRBJ1-2	15	CASSPTVVLNYGYTF
TRBV13	TRBJ2-1	16	CASSLGLGEGYNEQFF
TRBV6-1	TRBJ2-3	13	CAATKRGTDTQYF